A selection of T cell receptor beta chains follows, all from one sample in a study of long-term antiretroviral therapy in people with HIV. The assay was immunoSEQ multiplex PCR, and TCRdb's table has in-frame clones only and misses some. The sample has about 15,000 clones, 78% seen once. The sample in question was unsorted PBMCs, obtained 3.1 to 3.3 years after starting antiretroviral therapy. These receptors originate from a woman in her thirties or forties with HIV. CDR3s include the opening cysteine and the closing phenylalanine or tryptophan. Where a row states a size, it is once, few, many or the class of an expanded clone; other rows omit it.

j_call: TRBJ1-5
clone_size: .
v_call: TRBV6-6
cdr3_aa: CASSSRGSDSNQPQHF

j_call: TRBJ1-6
clone_size: .
v_call: TRBV7-2
cdr3_aa: CASSLGGVWSPLHF

j_call: TRBJ1-6
clone_size: .
v_call: TRBV25-1
cdr3_aa: CASSDPDRADYNSPLHF

j_call: TRBJ1-2
clone_size: .
v_call: TRBV19
cdr3_aa: CASSDRSYGYTF

j_call: TRBJ2-7
clone_size: .
v_call: TRBV10-2
cdr3_aa: CASSVTGGGYEQYF

j_call: TRBJ1-5
clone_size: .
v_call: TRBV30
cdr3_aa: CAWSDYPDRGGGPQHF

j_call: TRBJ1-1
clone_size: .
v_call: TRBV5-6
cdr3_aa: CASSPIGVGEAFF

j_call: TRBJ2-7
clone_size: .
v_call: TRBV5-5
cdr3_aa: CATNLDGYEQYF

j_call: TRBJ1-5
clone_size: few
v_call: TRBV6-5
cdr3_aa: CASGFGPQHF

j_call: TRBJ1-2
clone_size: .
v_call: TRBV6-6
cdr3_aa: CASSLLGPDTQYGYTF

j_call: TRBJ1-1
clone_size: .
v_call: TRBV5-5
cdr3_aa: CASSLQNTEAFF

j_call: TRBJ1-2
clone_size: few
v_call: TRBV27
cdr3_aa: CASSFSSGTYGYTF

j_call: TRBJ1-2
clone_size: .
v_call: TRBV6-5
cdr3_aa: CASSPGQGHGYTF

j_call: TRBJ2-5
clone_size: .
v_call: TRBV5-4
cdr3_aa: CASSSQTGGQETQYF

j_call: TRBJ2-1
clone_size: .
v_call: TRBV6-5
cdr3_aa: CASSYSTSGGHEQFF

j_call: TRBJ1-2
clone_size: few
v_call: TRBV6-1
cdr3_aa: CASSEGDRNYGYTF

j_call: TRBJ1-1
clone_size: few
v_call: TRBV2
cdr3_aa: CASSYTGPSMNTEAFF

j_call: TRBJ2-2
clone_size: few
v_call: TRBV19
cdr3_aa: CASSVGGTGELFF

j_call: TRBJ1-2
clone_size: .
v_call: TRBV7-9
cdr3_aa: CASSLADSFTYGYTF

j_call: TRBJ2-3
clone_size: .
v_call: TRBV18
cdr3_aa: CASSPAGGSTDTQYF

j_call: TRBJ1-1
clone_size: once
v_call: TRBV30
cdr3_aa: CAWSPRWDSLEAFF

j_call: TRBJ1-3
clone_size: .
v_call: TRBV5-4
cdr3_aa: CASSLAGQRSGNTIYF

j_call: TRBJ2-3
clone_size: .
v_call: TRBV5-1
cdr3_aa: CASSLSWRGQGTQYF

j_call: TRBJ2-1
clone_size: .
v_call: TRBV12-5
cdr3_aa: CASGLDRGLLSYNEQFF

j_call: TRBJ2-1
clone_size: .
v_call: TRBV7-2
cdr3_aa: CASSLEGTSRQFF

j_call: TRBJ1-3
clone_size: .
v_call: TRBV5-1
cdr3_aa: CASSLAWDRGRGNTIYF

j_call: TRBJ2-1
clone_size: few
v_call: TRBV6-6
cdr3_aa: CASSDSPENNEQFF

j_call: TRBJ1-1
clone_size: .
v_call: TRBV5-1
cdr3_aa: CASSFGTGDYTEAFF

j_call: TRBJ2-2
clone_size: .
v_call: TRBV7-9
cdr3_aa: CASSLLLGAGVRELFF

j_call: TRBJ2-7
clone_size: .
v_call: TRBV5-4
cdr3_aa: CASSLMVRLEQYF

j_call: TRBJ1-2
clone_size: once
v_call: TRBV6-5
cdr3_aa: CASSFAGTGGSGYTF

j_call: TRBJ2-1
clone_size: few
v_call: TRBV4-3
cdr3_aa: CASSQDGTSAAYNEQFF

j_call: TRBJ1-4
clone_size: .
v_call: TRBV4-3
cdr3_aa: CASSQGSREGEKLFF

j_call: TRBJ1-1
clone_size: few
v_call: TRBV29-1
cdr3_aa: CSAAGQENTEAFF

j_call: TRBJ2-2
clone_size: .
v_call: TRBV27
cdr3_aa: CASSRDGTGELFF

j_call: TRBJ2-7
clone_size: .
v_call: TRBV14
cdr3_aa: CASSRTGQGASYEQYF

j_call: TRBJ1-2
clone_size: .
v_call: TRBV2
cdr3_aa: CASSIDPGQGSTF

j_call: TRBJ1-2
clone_size: .
v_call: TRBV13
cdr3_aa: CASSLGQYGYTF

j_call: TRBJ2-1
clone_size: .
v_call: TRBV7-9
cdr3_aa: CASSLIAGLTTHNEQFF

j_call: TRBJ1-3
clone_size: .
v_call: TRBV5-1
cdr3_aa: CASSLEGSGNTIYF

j_call: TRBJ1-2
clone_size: .
v_call: TRBV6-5
cdr3_aa: CASSYSGLGNYGYTF

j_call: TRBJ1-2
clone_size: few
v_call: TRBV6-6
cdr3_aa: CASSNRDRGLSGYTF

j_call: TRBJ2-7
clone_size: .
v_call: TRBV2
cdr3_aa: CASRRTGAYEQYF

j_call: TRBJ1-2
clone_size: .
v_call: TRBV14
cdr3_aa: CASSLSGVQTTF

j_call: TRBJ1-6
clone_size: .
v_call: TRBV7-2
cdr3_aa: CASSPYMTGRNSPLHF

j_call: TRBJ1-1
clone_size: .
v_call: TRBV6-5
cdr3_aa: CASSRGTGMNTEAFF

j_call: TRBJ2-7
clone_size: .
v_call: TRBV5-5
cdr3_aa: CASSFETGAYEQYF

j_call: TRBJ2-3
clone_size: .
v_call: TRBV11-2
cdr3_aa: CASRTGGGILPKYF

j_call: TRBJ2-5
clone_size: .
v_call: TRBV27
cdr3_aa: CASSLMATTEETQYF